The rows below give T cell receptor beta chains drawn from one sample of a study of cytomegalovirus exposure and HLA in healthy donors. This table comes from immunoSEQ multiplex PCR, and its TCRdb copy is limited to in-frame clones, with some not included. This table has 100,000 to 150,000 clones, roughly 76% appearing once. Sequenced material: PBMCs. The origin of the receptors is a woman between 45 and 65 years old in good health and CMV-seronegative. Each CDR3 is given with its conserved first and last residue. D genes are given only for firm matches. The size entry is marked missing in some rows and otherwise reads once, few, many or a size class.

j_gene: TRBJ2-1; abundance: NA; d_gene: TRBD1; v_gene: TRBV10-3; CDR3aa: CAIRERTGVQDEQFF; CDR3nt: TGTGCTATCAGGGAGAGGACAGGGGTACAGGATGAGCAGTTCTTC
j_gene: TRBJ1-1; abundance: few; d_gene: NA; v_gene: TRBV4-1; CDR3aa: CASSPRVGILNTEAFF; CDR3nt: TGCGCCAGCAGCCCGAGGGTAGGGATCCTGAACACTGAAGCTTTCTTT
j_gene: TRBJ2-5; abundance: NA; d_gene: NA; v_gene: TRBV18; CDR3aa: CASSPGGKETQYF; CDR3nt: TGTGCCAGCTCACCTGGGGGGAAGGAGACCCAGTACTTC
j_gene: TRBJ2-1; abundance: NA; d_gene: NA; v_gene: TRBV7-9; CDR3aa: CASSSGWSSSSYNEQFF; CDR3nt: TGTGCCAGCAGCAGTGGTTGGAGCTCCAGCTCCTACAATGAGCAGTTCTTC
j_gene: TRBJ1-2; abundance: NA; d_gene: NA; v_gene: TRBV28; CDR3aa: CASSLGGGIRGYTF; CDR3nt: TGTGCCAGCAGTTTGGGCGGGGGTATTAGGGGCTACACCTTC
j_gene: TRBJ2-3; abundance: few; d_gene: TRBD2; v_gene: TRBV27; CDR3aa: CASRLGGLEVTQYF; CDR3nt: TGTGCCAGCAGACTAGGGGGACTAGAGGTTACGCAGTATTTT
j_gene: TRBJ1-2; abundance: NA; d_gene: NA; v_gene: TRBV30; CDR3aa: CAWSRGSSGYGYTF; CDR3nt: TGTGCCTGGAGTAGAGGGTCGTCTGGCTATGGCTACACCTTC
j_gene: TRBJ2-5; abundance: NA; d_gene: TRBD2; v_gene: TRBV4-3; CDR3aa: CASSLGLAGDRETQYF; CDR3nt: TGCGCCAGCAGCCTCGGACTAGCGGGAGATCGAGAGACCCAGTACTTC
j_gene: TRBJ2-7; abundance: NA; d_gene: TRBD2; v_gene: TRBV5-4; CDR3aa: CASSQASGRIEQYF; CDR3nt: TGTGCCAGCAGCCAGGCCAGCGGGAGGATCGAGCAGTACTTC
j_gene: TRBJ2-1; abundance: once; d_gene: TRBD2; v_gene: TRBV2; CDR3aa: CASTLQLAGAHNEQFF; CDR3nt: TGTGCCAGCACCCTCCAACTAGCGGGAGCCCACAATGAGCAGTTCTTC
j_gene: TRBJ2-1; abundance: NA; d_gene: NA; v_gene: TRBV5-4; CDR3aa: CASSPLIDTNEQFF; CDR3nt: TGTGCCAGCAGCCCCCTGATAGACACCAATGAGCAGTTCTTC
j_gene: TRBJ2-3; abundance: NA; d_gene: TRBD2; v_gene: TRBV10-3; CDR3aa: CAMRTSANTDTQYF; CDR3nt: TGTGCCATGAGGACTAGTGCTAACACAGATACGCAGTATTTT
j_gene: TRBJ1-2; abundance: NA; d_gene: NA; v_gene: TRBV19; CDR3aa: CASSHGSFYGYTF; CDR3nt: TGTGCCAGTAGTCACGGGAGTTTCTATGGCTACACCTTC
j_gene: TRBJ1-3; abundance: NA; d_gene: NA; v_gene: TRBV9; CDR3aa: CASSVDFRGISGNTIYF; CDR3nt: TGTGCCAGCAGCGTAGATTTTCGGGGGATCTCTGGAAACACCATATATTTT
j_gene: TRBJ2-1; abundance: few; d_gene: NA; v_gene: TRBV4-3; CDR3aa: CASSQDRGRASWNEQFF; CDR3nt: TGCGCCAGCAGCCAAGATAGGGGTCGGGCTAGTTGGAATGAGCAGTTCTTC
j_gene: TRBJ2-1; abundance: NA; d_gene: NA; v_gene: TRBV15; CDR3aa: CATSRDYEGDEQFF; CDR3nt: TGTGCCACCAGCAGAGATTATGAGGGGGATGAGCAGTTCTTC
j_gene: TRBJ2-7; abundance: NA; d_gene: NA; v_gene: TRBV6-5; CDR3aa: CASSKLLTGYEQYF; CDR3nt: TGTGCCAGCAGTAAGCTCCTGACAGGCTACGAGCAGTACTTC
j_gene: TRBJ2-2; abundance: NA; d_gene: NA; v_gene: TRBV28; CDR3aa: CASSLQGLAGELFF; CDR3nt: TGTGCCAGCAGTTTGCAGGGGCTGGCCGGGGAGCTGTTTTTT
j_gene: TRBJ2-1; abundance: once; d_gene: TRBD2; v_gene: TRBV18; CDR3aa: CASSARRLAEYNEQFF; CDR3nt: TGTGCCAGCTCAGCTCGTAGACTAGCGGAGTACAATGAGCAGTTCTTC
j_gene: TRBJ2-7; abundance: NA; d_gene: TRBD2; v_gene: TRBV28; CDR3aa: CASSFGGGSRDEQYF; CDR3nt: TGTGCCAGCAGTTTTGGTGGCGGGAGTAGGGACGAGCAGTACTTC
j_gene: TRBJ2-5; abundance: NA; d_gene: NA; v_gene: TRBV5-4; CDR3aa: CASSNREGETQYF; CDR3nt: TGTGCCAGCAGCAACAGGGAGGGAGAGACCCAGTACTTC
j_gene: TRBJ1-1; abundance: NA; d_gene: NA; v_gene: TRBV14; CDR3aa: CASSHNRVEAFF; CDR3nt: TGTGCCAGCAGCCATAACAGGGTTGAAGCTTTCTTT
j_gene: TRBJ2-3; abundance: NA; d_gene: NA; v_gene: TRBV10-3; CDR3aa: CAIGAGLTDTQYF; CDR3nt: TGTGCCATCGGGGCGGGACTCACAGATACGCAGTATTTT
j_gene: TRBJ1-1; abundance: NA; d_gene: NA; v_gene: TRBV28; CDR3aa: CASSFWSSTEAFF; CDR3nt: TGTGCCAGCAGTTTTTGGAGCAGCACTGAAGCTTTCTTT
j_gene: TRBJ2-1; abundance: NA; d_gene: NA; v_gene: TRBV7-3; CDR3aa: CASSLSGVRYNEQFF; CDR3nt: TGTGCCAGCAGCTTATCGGGGGTTCGCTACAATGAGCAGTTCTTC
j_gene: TRBJ1-4; abundance: NA; d_gene: NA; v_gene: TRBV28; CDR3aa: CASSFAPGRGDEKLFF; CDR3nt: TGTGCCAGCAGTTTTGCCCCTGGGAGGGGGGATGAAAAACTGTTTTTT
j_gene: TRBJ2-1; abundance: NA; d_gene: TRBD2; v_gene: TRBV28; CDR3aa: CATETSGSNEQFF; CDR3nt: TGTGCCACTGAGACTAGCGGGAGTAATGAGCAGTTCTTC
j_gene: TRBJ1-4; abundance: NA; d_gene: TRBD1; v_gene: TRBV7-2; CDR3aa: CASTESQGSLLFF; CDR3nt: TGTGCCAGCACCGAATCACAGGGGTCGTTACTGTTTTTT
j_gene: TRBJ1-1; abundance: NA; d_gene: NA; v_gene: TRBV9; CDR3aa: CASSVGAGPTTEAFF; CDR3nt: TGTGCCAGCAGCGTAGGCGCAGGGCCTACTACTGAAGCTTTCTTT
j_gene: TRBJ1-2; abundance: NA; d_gene: TRBD1; v_gene: TRBV5-1; CDR3aa: CASSLGADRGSRYTF; CDR3nt: TGCGCCAGCAGCTTGGGGGCGGACAGGGGATCGCGCTACACCTTC
j_gene: TRBJ2-1; abundance: NA; d_gene: NA; v_gene: TRBV27; CDR3aa: CASSSFDNEQFF; CDR3nt: TGTGCCAGCAGTTCTTTCGACAATGAGCAGTTCTTC
j_gene: TRBJ2-7; abundance: NA; d_gene: TRBD1; v_gene: TRBV7-9; CDR3aa: CASSLWDRGGYEQYF; CDR3nt: TGTGCCAGCAGCTTATGGGACAGGGGTGGCTACGAGCAGTACTTC
j_gene: TRBJ2-5; abundance: few; d_gene: NA; v_gene: TRBV6-5; CDR3aa: CASSAQGRETQYF; CDR3nt: TGTGCCAGCAGTGCGCAGGGGAGAGAGACCCAGTACTTC
j_gene: TRBJ1-2; abundance: NA; d_gene: NA; v_gene: TRBV28; CDR3aa: CASSLLIGGGRSYGYTF; CDR3nt: TGTGCCAGCAGTTTATTGATAGGGGGGGGCCGAAGCTATGGCTACACCTTC
j_gene: TRBJ1-1; abundance: NA; d_gene: TRBD1; v_gene: TRBV19; CDR3aa: CASRFRVGTAQARYTEAFF; CDR3nt: TGTGCCAGTAGATTCCGCGTCGGGACAGCTCAAGCTCGATACACTGAAGCTTTCTTT
j_gene: TRBJ1-2; abundance: NA; d_gene: TRBD1; v_gene: TRBV4-1; CDR3aa: CASSQDRTGGYGYTF; CDR3nt: TGCGCCAGCAGCCAAGATCGAACAGGGGGCTATGGCTACACCTTC
j_gene: TRBJ2-7; abundance: few; d_gene: TRBD2; v_gene: TRBV11-2; CDR3aa: CASSSIAGKSYEQYF; CDR3nt: TGTGCCAGCAGCTCGATAGCGGGTAAATCCTACGAGCAGTACTTC
j_gene: TRBJ1-2; abundance: once; d_gene: TRBD1; v_gene: TRBV27; CDR3aa: CASSTKGTGGGYTF; CDR3nt: TGTGCCAGCAGTACCAAGGGGACAGGCGGAGGCTACACCTTC
j_gene: TRBJ1-4; abundance: NA; d_gene: NA; v_gene: TRBV5-1; CDR3aa: CASSLDSGFIEKLFF; CDR3nt: TGCGCCAGCAGCTTGGACTCCGGGTTTATTGAAAAACTGTTTTTT
j_gene: TRBJ1-1; abundance: NA; d_gene: TRBD1; v_gene: TRBV5-6; CDR3aa: CASSRTGEFGAFF; CDR3nt: TGTGCCAGCAGCCGGACAGGGGAATTTGGGGCTTTCTTT